This entry is about one TCR beta chain. The sample comes from a study of T cell responses to AZD1222 COVID-19 vaccine. Measured with immunoSEQ multiplex PCR; TCRdb has only the in-frame clones, and not every one. Here the sample spans under 200,000 clones, about 90% being singletons. CDR3 length: 16 amino acids. Germline assignment: CDR1 SGHTS and CDR2 YDEGEE. V lost 1 base to trimming and J lost 7 bases, with 18 bases between them. The TCR originated in an adult in good health. V is TRBV5-8 and J is TRBJ2-1; D possibly corresponds to TRBD2 (6 bases). The sequencing used peripheral blood, collected on day 0 of AZD1222 vaccination. The CDR3: CASSLLGGVGWNEQFF. The CDR3 bases are TGTGCCAGCAGCTTGCTGGGGGGAGTCGGGTGGAATGAGCAGTTCTTC. Full variable domain (remainder filled in from reference TRBV5-8 and TRBJ2-1): EAGVTQSPTHLIKTRGQQATLRCSPISGHTSVYWYQQALGLGLQFLLWYDEGEERNRGNFPPRFSGRQFPNYSSELNVNALELEDSALYLCASSLLGGVGWNEQFFGPGTRLTVL.